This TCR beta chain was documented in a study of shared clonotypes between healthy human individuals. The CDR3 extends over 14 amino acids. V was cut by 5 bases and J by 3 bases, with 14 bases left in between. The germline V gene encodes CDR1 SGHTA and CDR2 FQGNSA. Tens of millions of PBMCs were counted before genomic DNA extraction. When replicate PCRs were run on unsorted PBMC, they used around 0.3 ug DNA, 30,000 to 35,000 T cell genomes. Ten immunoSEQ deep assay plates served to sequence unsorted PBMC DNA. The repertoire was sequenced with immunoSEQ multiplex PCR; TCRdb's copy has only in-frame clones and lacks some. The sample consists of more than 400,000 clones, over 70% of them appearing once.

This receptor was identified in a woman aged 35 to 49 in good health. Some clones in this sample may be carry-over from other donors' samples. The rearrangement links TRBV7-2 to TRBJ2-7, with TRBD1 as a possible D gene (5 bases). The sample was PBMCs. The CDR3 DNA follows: TGTGCCAGCAGCCCCCATCTTGACAGCTACGAGCAGTACTTC. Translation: CASSPHLDSYEQYF.